The 21 T cell receptor beta chains reported below all come from one sample, sequenced in a study of blood T cell repertoires in COVID-19. Profiling relied on immunoSEQ multiplex PCR, and the TCRdb table lists in-frame clones only, not all of them. The sample consists of under 300,000 clones, around nine tenths of them appearing once. Sequencing was performed on PBMCs or T cells enriched from blood (not recorded which). These TCRs come from a woman aged 18-29 years who had recovered from COVID-19.

The chain carries TRBV6-2 or TRBV6-3 and TRBJ2-1, with a weak D call TRBD2 (6 bases). This CDR3 contains 14 residues. The germline CDR1 and CDR2 sequences are MNHEY and SVGEGT. V was trimmed by 3 bases and J by 5 bases, leaving 11 bases between them. CDR3 coding DNA: TGTGCCAGCAGTTATCTCAGGGAGGACAATGAGCAGTTCTTC. Translating gives CASSYLREDNEQFF.

This chain joins TRBV20-1 and TRBJ2-1; TRBD2 matches 7 bases. The J segment lost 7 bases and the V segment lost 3 bases, leaving 9 bases of the junction unmatched. The CDR3 has 14 amino acids. Per germline, CDR1 DFQATT and CDR2 SNEGSKA (reference sequence). CDR3 amino acids: CSASVGGSGNEQFF. The CDR3 DNA reads TGCAGTGCTAGTGTTGGCGGGAGTGGAAATGAGCAGTTCTTC.

For the CDR3, the DNA is TGCAGTGCCAGTGCGGGGTCCGGAGAGACCCAGTACTTC. This gives the protein CSASAGSGETQYF. V and J are TRBV20-1 and TRBJ2-5, with D possibly being TRBD2 (6 bases). Looked up from germline, CDR1 is DFQATT and CDR2 is SNEGSKA (reference sequence). The CDR3 is made up of 13 amino acids. V was clipped by 6 bases and J by 4 bases, with 15 bases between them.

The rearrangement joins TRBV9 to TRBJ2-1, with D tentatively TRBD2 (5 bases). Trimming removed 2 bases from V and 7 bases from J, with 16 bases in between. Germline V gene data show CDR1 as SGDLS and CDR2 as YYNGEE. The CDR3 length is 15 residues. DNA of the CDR3: TGTGCCAGCAGCGTCGACTGGTGGGAGCGAAATGAGCAGTTCTTC. As protein: CASSVDWWERNEQFF.

This sequence joins TRBV6-4 and TRBJ2-3; the D gene is possibly TRBD1 (5 bases). This CDR3 spans 15 amino acids. Trimming pared 0 bases from V and 0 bases from J, leaving 7 bases between. Germline CDR1 MRHNA, CDR2 SNTAGT. Here the CDR3 DNA reads TGTGCCAGCAGTGACTCGGGGCAAAGCACAGATACGCAGTATTTT. Residues: CASSDSGQSTDTQYF.

The chain combines TRBV5-1 with TRBJ2-1, with a possible D match to TRBD2 (6 bases). Trimming took 4 bases from V and 5 from J, leaving 16 bases between them. Germline CDR1 is SGHRS and CDR2 is YFSETQ. The CDR3 extends over 15 amino acids. The CDR3 loop reads CASSTGTGTNNEQFF. CDR3 nucleotide sequence: TGCGCCAGCAGCACGGGGACTGGAACTAACAATGAGCAGTTCTTC.

V usage is TRBV4-1 and J usage is TRBJ2-2, with 7 bases identical to TRBD2. The CDR3 is 16 amino acids. Germline V CDR1 and CDR2: MGHRA, YSYEKL. V trimming: 0 bases; J trimming: 7 bases; junction bases outside the gene matches: 8. The CDR3 nucleotides read TGCGCCAGCAGCCAAGACGTGACTAGCAGAGGCGGGGAGCTGTTTTTT. Translation gives CASSQDVTSRGGELFF.

The chain couples TRBV28 to TRBJ1-2, with 11 bases matching TRBD1. Losses at the gene ends were 4 bases for V and 4 bases for J; bases not matched to a gene: 5. This CDR3 comprises 15 residues. CDR1 and CDR2 (germline): MDHEN, SYDVKM. The CDR3 here is CASSSPGQGGYGYTF. The CDR3 nucleotides are TGTGCCAGCAGTTCCCCGGGACAGGGGGGCTATGGCTACACCTTC.

A few counts support this clone. The chain is built from TRBV11-3 and TRBJ2-2; TRBD2 might be the D (5 bases). From germline, CDR1 is SGHNT and CDR2 YENEEA. The CDR3 contains 15 residues. The V end lost 5 bases, the J end lost 7 bases, and 17 bases lay between the germline ends. The CDR3 loop is CASSQTTSRDGELFF. The CDR3 coding sequence is TGTGCCAGCAGCCAGACTACCTCCCGGGACGGGGAGCTGTTTTTT.

This clone showed up just once. The CDR3 spells CASSRQGDLPLHF. CDR3 nucleotides: TGTGCCAGCAGCCGCCAGGGTGATCTGCCCCTCCACTTT. This chain joins TRBV3-1 (or the pseudogene TRBV3-2) and TRBJ1-6, with a weak D call TRBD1 (5 bases). Germline CDR1 LGHDT, CDR2 YNNKEL (reference sequence). V was cut by 4 bases and J by 13 bases, with 14 bases left in between. CDR3 length: 13 residues.

The chain is built from TRBV13 and TRBJ2-7; maybe TRBD2 (5 bases). Germline CDR1 and CDR2: PRHDT and FYEKMQ (reference sequence). This CDR3 has 14 amino acids. V dropped 3 bases and J dropped 1 base, with 10 bases sitting between them. CDR3 region: CASSFNGVSYEQYF. DNA for the CDR3: TGTGCCAGCAGCTTCAACGGGGTATCCTACGAGCAGTACTTC.

This clone was seen more than once but under ten times. The V gene is TRBV3-1 (or the pseudogene TRBV3-2), the J gene TRBJ1-6; 7 bases align to TRBD1. Trimming removed 2 bases from V and 10 bases from J; junction bases left unmatched: 8. The CDR3 covers 15 residues. CDR1 and CDR2 (germline): LGHDT, YNNKEL (reference sequence). The CDR3, as DNA: TGTGCCAGCAGCCAACCTTCAAGGGGGCAATCACCCCTCCACTTT. Translating gives CASSQPSRGQSPLHF.

The V call is TRBV5-8, the J call TRBJ2-7; 10 bases line up with TRBD1. CDR3 length: 15 residues. Trimming at V came to 4 bases and at J to 1 base, leaving 5 bases not matched to a gene. Per germline, CDR1 SGHTS and CDR2 YDEGEE. In DNA form, the CDR3 reads TGTGCCAGCAGCAGCCGGGACAGGGGTTCCTACGAGCAGTACTTC. Residues: CASSSRDRGSYEQYF. Supplemented by reference TRBV5-8 and TRBJ2-7, the full variable domain reads EAGVTQSPTHLIKTRGQQATLRCSPISGHTSVYWYQQALGLGLQFLLWYDEGEERNRGNFPPRFSGRQFPNYSSELNVNALELEDSALYLCASSSRDRGSYEQYFGPGTRLTVT.

About this clone itself: Other DNA sequences in the sample encode the same CDR3. V is TRBV12-3 or TRBV12-4 and J is TRBJ1-2, with D perhaps TRBD1 (5 bases). CDR3 length: 13 amino acids. V was trimmed by 6 bases and J by 1 base, leaving 9 bases between them. The CDR3 region has the DNA TGTGCCAGCAGCTTCAGGGTTAACTATGGCTACACCTTC. Its translation: CASSFRVNYGYTF.

This chain links TRBV10-3 with TRBJ2-1; 8 bases are shared with TRBD2. V gave up 6 bases and J gave up 2 bases; unmatched junction bases: 6. The CDR3 is 15 amino acids. Germline V gene data show CDR1 as ENHRY and CDR2 as SYGVKD. The CDR3 DNA reads TGTGCCATCAGGGTAGCGGGGCCGCCCTACAATGAGCAGTTCTTC. This sequence encodes CAIRVAGPPYNEQFF.

The chain is built from TRBV5-1 and TRBJ2-7; D perhaps matches TRBD1 (5 bases). The CDR3 runs to 14 residues. With 4 bases removed from V and 5 bases from J, the gap between germline ends came to 16 bases. CDR1 and CDR2 (germline): SGHRS, YFSETQ. Here the CDR3 reads CASSGRQPAHEQYF. Here the CDR3 DNA reads TGCGCCAGCAGCGGCAGACAGCCGGCGCACGAGCAGTACTTC.

The genes are TRBV4-1 and TRBJ1-1; D is uncertain. V shed 1 base and J shed 3 bases, with 9 bases lying between them. CDR1 and CDR2 from the germline V gene are MGHRA and YSYEKL. The CDR3 runs 14 residues. The CDR3 bases are TGCGCCAGCAGCCAAGTTAAAAGCTACACTGAAGCTTTCTTT. Its translation: CASSQVKSYTEAFF.

V is TRBV5-6 and J is TRBJ1-2; no reliable D call. Deletions cut 6 bases from V and 0 bases from J, with 12 bases between. The CDR3 is 14 residues long. Germline loops: CDR1 SGHDT, CDR2 YYEEEE. The CDR3 sequence is CASTVDTSNYGYTF. CDR3 sequence (DNA): TGTGCCAGCACCGTTGACACCTCTAACTATGGCTACACCTTC.

The J gene is TRBJ2-1, the V gene TRBV9, with 11 bases lining up with TRBD2. Germline V lookup: CDR1 SGDLS, CDR2 YYNGEE. Trimming cost V 0 bases and J 4 bases; bases outside gene matches: 3. The CDR3 extends over 16 amino acids. The CDR3: CASSVEASGGYNEQFF. In nucleotides, the CDR3 is TGTGCCAGCAGCGTAGAAGCTAGCGGGGGGTACAATGAGCAGTTCTTC. Full variable domain (remainder filled in from reference TRBV9 and TRBJ2-1): DSGVTQTPKHLITATGQRVTLRCSPRSGDLSVYWYQQSLDQGLQFLIQYYNGEERAKGNILERFSAQQFPDLHSELNLSSLELGDSALYFCASSVEASGGYNEQFFGPGTRLTVL.

This sequence joins TRBV5-1 and TRBJ1-1; D unresolved. CDR3 length: 15 amino acids. Germline-derived CDR1 and CDR2 are SGHRS and YFSETQ. Trimming removed 4 bases from V and 0 bases from J, with 13 bases in between. The CDR3 reads CASSPGSHLNTEAFF. As DNA, the CDR3 is TGCGCCAGCAGCCCCGGTAGTCACCTGAACACTGAAGCTTTCTTT. The full variable domain, its missing parts supplied by reference TRBV5-1 and TRBJ1-1, is KAGVTQTPRYLIKTRGQQVTLSCSPISGHRSVSWYQQTPGQGLQFLFEYFSETQRNKGNFPGRFSGRQFSNSRSEMNVSTLELGDSALYLCASSPGSHLNTEAFFGQGTRLTVV.

This chain uses TRBV29-1 with TRBJ1-1; no reliable D call. Germline V CDR1 and CDR2: SQVTM, ANQGSEA. The CDR3 loop spans 15 amino acids. V dropped 1 base and J dropped 1 base, with 13 bases sitting between them. The CDR3 DNA reads TGCAGCGTTGAAGTCTATCGGTATCAGAACACTGAAGCTTTCTTT. Its protein is CSVEVYRYQNTEAFF.